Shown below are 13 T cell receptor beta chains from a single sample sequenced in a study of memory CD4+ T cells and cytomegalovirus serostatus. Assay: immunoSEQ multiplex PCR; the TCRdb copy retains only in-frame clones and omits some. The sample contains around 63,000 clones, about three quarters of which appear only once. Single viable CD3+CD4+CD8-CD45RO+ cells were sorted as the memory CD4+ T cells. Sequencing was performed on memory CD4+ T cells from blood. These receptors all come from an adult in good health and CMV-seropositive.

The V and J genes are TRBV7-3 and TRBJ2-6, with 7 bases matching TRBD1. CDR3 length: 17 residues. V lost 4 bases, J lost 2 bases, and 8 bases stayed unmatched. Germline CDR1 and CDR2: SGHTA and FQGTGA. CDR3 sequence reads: CASSSRQGQPGANVLTF. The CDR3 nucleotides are TGTGCCAGCAGCTCGCGACAGGGCCAACCTGGGGCCAACGTCCTGACTTTC.

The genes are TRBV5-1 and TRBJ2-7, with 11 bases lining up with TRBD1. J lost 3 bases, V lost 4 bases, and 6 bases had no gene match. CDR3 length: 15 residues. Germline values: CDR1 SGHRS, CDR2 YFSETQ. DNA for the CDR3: TGCGCCAGCAGCAAATTAGGGACAGGGGGCTACGAGCAGTACTTC. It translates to CASSKLGTGGYEQYF.

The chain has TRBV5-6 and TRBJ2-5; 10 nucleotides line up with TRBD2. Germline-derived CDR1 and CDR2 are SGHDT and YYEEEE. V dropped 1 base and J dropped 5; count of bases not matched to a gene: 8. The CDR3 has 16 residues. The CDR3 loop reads CASSLYPTSGVETQYF. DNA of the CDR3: TGTGCCAGCAGCTTGTATCCCACTAGCGGGGTTGAGACCCAGTACTTC.

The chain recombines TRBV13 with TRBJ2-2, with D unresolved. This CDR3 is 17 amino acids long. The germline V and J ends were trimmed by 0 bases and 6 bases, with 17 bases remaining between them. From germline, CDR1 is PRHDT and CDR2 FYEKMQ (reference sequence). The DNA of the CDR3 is TGTGCCAGCAGCTTAGGCTCGATGTATAGAGCATCCGGGGAGCTGTTTTTT. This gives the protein CASSLGSMYRASGELFF.

CDR3 in DNA: TGTGCCAGCAGCCCATCGACAGGGGGCAATGAAAAACTGTTTTTT. Encoded protein: CASSPSTGGNEKLFF. The genes are TRBV7-3 and TRBJ1-4; 10 bases map to TRBD1. Germline values: CDR1 SGHTA, CDR2 FQGTGA. J gave up 5 bases and V 5 bases, and 5 bases lay outside the gene matches. The CDR3 runs to 15 residues.

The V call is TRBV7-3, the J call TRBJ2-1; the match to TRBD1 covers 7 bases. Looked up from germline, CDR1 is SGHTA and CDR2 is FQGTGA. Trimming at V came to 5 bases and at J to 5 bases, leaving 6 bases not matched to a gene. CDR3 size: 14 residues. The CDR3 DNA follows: TGTGCCAGCAGCCAAGACAGGGCTAACAATGAGCAGTTCTTC. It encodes CASSQDRANNEQFF.

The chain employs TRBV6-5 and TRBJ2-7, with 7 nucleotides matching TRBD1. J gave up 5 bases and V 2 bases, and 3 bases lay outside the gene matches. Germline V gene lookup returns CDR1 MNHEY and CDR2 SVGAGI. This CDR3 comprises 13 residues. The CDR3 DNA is TGTGCCAGCAGTTACGGGGACAGAGACGAGCAGTACTTC. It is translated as CASSYGDRDEQYF.

The CDR3 sequence is CASSRNEGTDTQYF. DNA for the CDR3: TGTGCCAGCAGCCGGAACGAAGGCACAGATACGCAGTATTTT. The chain is built from TRBV4-2 and TRBJ2-3; D gene uncertain. V dropped 4 bases and J dropped 1 base, with 9 bases sitting between them. This CDR3 has 14 residues. Germline V gives CDR1 LGHNA, CDR2 YNFKEQ.

For the CDR3, the DNA is TGTGCCAGCAGAAACCGGACAGATTTGAGAGAAAAACTGTTTTTT. Amino acid sequence: CASRNRTDLREKLFF. The V gene is TRBV21-1, the J gene TRBJ1-4; TRBD1, the table's D call, lacks a check against the DNA. TRBV21-1 is termed a pseudogene. This CDR3 has 15 residues.

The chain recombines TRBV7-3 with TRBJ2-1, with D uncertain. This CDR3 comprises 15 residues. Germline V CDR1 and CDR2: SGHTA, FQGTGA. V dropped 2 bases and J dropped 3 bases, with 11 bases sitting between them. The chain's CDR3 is CASSLEAEVYNEQFF. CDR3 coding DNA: TGTGCCAGCAGCTTAGAAGCAGAGGTCTACAATGAGCAGTTCTTC.

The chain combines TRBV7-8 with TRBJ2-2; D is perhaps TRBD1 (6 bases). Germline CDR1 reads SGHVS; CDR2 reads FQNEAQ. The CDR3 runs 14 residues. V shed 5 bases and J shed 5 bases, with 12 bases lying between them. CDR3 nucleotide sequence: TGTGCCAGCAGCGGACAGTACGATACCGGGGAGCTGTTTTTT. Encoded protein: CASSGQYDTGELFF.

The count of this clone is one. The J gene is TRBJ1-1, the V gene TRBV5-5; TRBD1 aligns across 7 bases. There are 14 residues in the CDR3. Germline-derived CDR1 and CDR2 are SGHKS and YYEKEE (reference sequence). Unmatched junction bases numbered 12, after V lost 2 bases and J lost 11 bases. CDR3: CASSFWDDRDGAFF. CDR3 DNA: TGTGCCAGCAGCTTTTGGGACGACAGGGATGGGGCTTTCTTT. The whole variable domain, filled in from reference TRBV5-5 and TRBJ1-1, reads DAGVTQSPTHLIKTRGQQVTLRCSPISGHKSVSWYQQVLGQGPQFIFQYYEKEERGRGNFPDRFSARQFPNYSSELNVNALLLGDSALYLCASSFWDDRDGAFFGQGTRLTVV.

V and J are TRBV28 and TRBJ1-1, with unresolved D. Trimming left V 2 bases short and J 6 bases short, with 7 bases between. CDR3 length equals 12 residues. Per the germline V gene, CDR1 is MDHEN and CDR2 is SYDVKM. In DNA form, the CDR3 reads TGTGCCAGCAGTTTAATAGGCGCTGAAGCTTTCTTT. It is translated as CASSLIGAEAFF.